This T cell receptor beta chain was retrieved from a study of T cells in tuberculosis. The study's findings and limits: Samples were chosen by availability of cryopreserved specimens.

Sequencing used immunoSEQ multiplex PCR; TCRdb keeps in-frame clones, though not all of them. The table lists 25,000 to 35,000 clones, nearly 97% of them singletons. In the case of this clone: Antigen: not known.

The V gene end was trimmed by 6 bases and the J gene end by 1 base; junction bases not matched to a gene: 7. The CDR3 totals 16 residues. Germline V gene sequence: CDR1 SGHRS, CDR2 YFSETQ. Input material: PBMCs. The TCR sequence derives from a donor between 10 and 35 years old with latent tuberculosis or without tuberculosis infection. The V gene is TRBV5-1, the J gene TRBJ2-7, with TRBD2 identical over 13 bases. CDR3 residues: CASKGTSGTQSYEQYF. CDR3 bases: TGCGCCAGCAAGGGGACTAGCGGGACCCAATCCTACGAGCAGTACTTC.